The clone carrying this TCR beta chain showed up just a few times. This entry belongs to a study of blood T cell repertoires in COVID-19. The overall study: Spain, Italy and the United States supplied samples that represented acute and convalescent COVID-19. The analysed material was cDNA or gDNA that came from T cells, B-cell-depleted T cells, or PBMCs.

Source study methods: Nucleated cell number was recorded as an estimate derived from reference gene primer amplification. Generated by immunoSEQ multiplex PCR, the TCRdb table keeps only in-frame clones and is missing some. V and J calls and clone size come straight from that table; D and trimming were deduced from the DNA. Among about 210,000 clones listed, around 88% were seen once. Trimming took 0 bases from V and 4 from J, leaving 12 bases between them. The CDR3 has 15 residues. Germline loops: CDR1 MNHEY, CDR2 SMNVEV (reference sequence). The chain links TRBV27 to TRBJ1-1; D is uncertain. What was sequenced was peripheral blood. The clonotype was recovered from a man between 18 and 35 years old with active or convalescent COVID-19. CDR3 protein: CASSLSVRGSTEAFF. CDR3 nucleotides: TGTGCCAGCAGTTTATCGGTCCGCGGCTCCACTGAAGCTTTCTTT.